The text below deals with one T cell receptor beta chain. This CDR3 contains 13 residues. The germline V and J ends were trimmed by 2 bases and 3 bases, with 9 bases remaining between them. Per germline, CDR1 SGDLS and CDR2 YYNGEE. TCRdb keeps only in-frame clones here, not all; method: immunoSEQ multiplex PCR. The sample yields around 110,000 clones, over 75% seen once. This sample is part of a study of T cell responses to AZD1222 COVID-19 vaccine. The chain employs TRBV9 and TRBJ2-7; no reliable D call. The sequencing here drew on peripheral blood, taken on day 0 of AZD1222 vaccination. The sequence was obtained from an adult in good health. CDR3 protein: CASSVEAGYEQYF. DNA for the CDR3: TGTGCCAGCAGCGTTGAGGCAGGCTACGAGCAGTACTTC.